The 8 T cell receptor beta chains reported below all come from one sample, sequenced in a study of cytotoxic CD8 clonotypes in ibrutinib-treated CLL. Method: immunoSEQ multiplex PCR; TCRdb's copy keeps in-frame clones and lacks some. The sample has 150,000 or so clones, 84% seen once. Source: PBMCs, taken after 24 months of ibrutinib treatment. All receptors derive from a human donor with chronic lymphocytic leukemia.

With respect to this clone: Additional DNA sequences in this sample encode the identical CDR3. V and J are TRBV6-5 and TRBJ2-3, with TRBD2 identical over 11 bases. The length of the CDR3 is 15 residues. V lost 5 bases to trimming and J lost 6 bases; unmatched junction nucleotides: 7. Germline-derived CDR1 and CDR2 are MNHEY and SVGAGI. CDR3: CASSLSGGASDTQYF. Here the CDR3 DNA reads TGTGCCAGCAGTCTTAGCGGGGGGGCCAGTGATACGCAGTATTTT.

DNA for the CDR3: TGTGCCAGTATCGACGGGGTTAATTCACCCCTCCACTTT. Amino acids: CASIDGVNSPLHF. The chain uses TRBV21-1 and TRBJ1-6. TRBV21-1 is a pseudogene segment. The CDR3 loop spans 13 amino acids.

The V gene is TRBV7-3, the J gene TRBJ2-3, with 10 bases that match TRBD1. Germline CDR1 and CDR2: SGHTA and FQGTGA. V trimming: 6 bases; J trimming: 5 bases; junction bases outside the gene matches: 14. The CDR3 runs 17 residues. DNA of the CDR3: TGTGCCAGCAGTGACTCCGGGACAGGGGCCCCCGGAGATACGCAGTATTTT. Translation gives CASSDSGTGAPGDTQYF.

The chain joins TRBV9 to TRBJ2-7, with a weak D call TRBD2 (5 bases). Per germline, CDR1 SGDLS and CDR2 YYNGEE. This CDR3 region has 14 residues. The V and J ends lost 3 bases and 6 bases respectively, with 16 bases between them. In DNA, the CDR3 is TGTGCCAGCAGCGCCAACTCCCCGGCGGGCGAGCAGTACTTC. Translated: CASSANSPAGEQYF.

The rearrangement links TRBV11-2 to TRBJ2-1; no reliable D call. The V end was cut by 0 bases, the J end by 5 bases, with 5 bases between. CDR1 and CDR2 from the germline V gene are SGHAT and FQNNGV. The CDR3 is made up of 13 amino acids. CDR3: CASSLDGHNEQFF. The CDR3 DNA reads as TGTGCCAGCAGCTTAGACGGACACAATGAGCAGTTCTTC.

V gene TRBV5-5 combines with J gene TRBJ1-1; 7 nucleotides agree with TRBD1. The CDR3 is 15 residues long. After removal of 3 bases from V and 0 bases from J, the junction contained 5 bases not matched to a gene. Germline V CDR1 and CDR2: SGHKS, YYEKEE (reference sequence). Here the CDR3 DNA reads TGTGCCAGCAGCTCCCAACAGGGGCTGAACACTGAAGCTTTCTTT. Translated, it gives CASSSQQGLNTEAFF.

This chain joins TRBV5-4 and TRBJ2-5, with D perhaps being TRBD1 or TRBD2 (5 bases each). The V gene lost 3 bases and the J gene lost 4 bases, with 13 bases spanning the gap. Germline V CDR1 and CDR2: SGHNT, YYREEE (reference sequence). The CDR3 totals 14 residues. Written as DNA, the CDR3 is TGTGCCAGCAGCTCGGGGACGGTACGAGAGACCCAGTACTTC. Translated: CASSSGTVRETQYF.

The chain is built from TRBV6-6 and TRBJ2-2, with D perhaps TRBD1 or TRBD2 (5 bases each). In germline, CDR1 is MNHNY, CDR2 SVGAGI (reference sequence). Between the trimmed V and J ends, which lost 7 bases and 6 bases, there was a span of 18 bases. The CDR3 is 15 residues long. In DNA form, the CDR3 reads TGTGCCAGCACCTTAAAAGAGGTGGGGGCCGGGGAGCTGTTTTTT. Encoded protein: CASTLKEVGAGELFF.